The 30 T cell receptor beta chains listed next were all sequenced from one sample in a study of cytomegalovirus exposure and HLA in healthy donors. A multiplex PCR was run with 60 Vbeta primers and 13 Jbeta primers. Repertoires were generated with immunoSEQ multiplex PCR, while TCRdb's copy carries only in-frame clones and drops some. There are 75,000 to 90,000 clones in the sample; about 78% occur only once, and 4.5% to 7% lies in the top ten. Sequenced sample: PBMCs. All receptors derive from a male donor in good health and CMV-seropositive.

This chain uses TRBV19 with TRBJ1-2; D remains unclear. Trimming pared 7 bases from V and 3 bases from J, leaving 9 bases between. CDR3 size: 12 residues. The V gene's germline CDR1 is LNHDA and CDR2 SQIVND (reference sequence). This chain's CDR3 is CASKQAHYGYTF. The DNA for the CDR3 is TGTGCCAGTAAGCAGGCCCACTATGGCTACACCTTC.

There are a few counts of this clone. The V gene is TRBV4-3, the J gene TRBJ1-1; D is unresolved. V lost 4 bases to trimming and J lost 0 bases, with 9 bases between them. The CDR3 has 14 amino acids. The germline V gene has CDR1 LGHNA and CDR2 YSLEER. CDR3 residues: CASSLTRVNTEAFF. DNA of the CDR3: TGCGCCAGCAGCCTTACTCGGGTGAACACTGAAGCTTTCTTT.

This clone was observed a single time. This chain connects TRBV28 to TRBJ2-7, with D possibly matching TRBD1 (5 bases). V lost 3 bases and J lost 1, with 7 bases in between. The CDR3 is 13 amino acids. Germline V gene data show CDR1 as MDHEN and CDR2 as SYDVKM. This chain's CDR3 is CASSLTASYEQYF. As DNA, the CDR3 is TGTGCCAGCAGTTTGACAGCGTCCTACGAGCAGTACTTC.

Here the CDR3 reads CASSQDLWAGEAFF. The CDR3, as DNA: TGTGCCAGCAGCCAAGATCTTTGGGCGGGTGAAGCTTTCTTT. The genes are TRBV4-2 and TRBJ1-1; D unresolved. Germline values: CDR1 LGHNA, CDR2 YNFKEQ. Trimming shortened V by 0 bases and J by 7 bases, and 12 bases separated the two germline ends. The CDR3 consists of 14 residues.

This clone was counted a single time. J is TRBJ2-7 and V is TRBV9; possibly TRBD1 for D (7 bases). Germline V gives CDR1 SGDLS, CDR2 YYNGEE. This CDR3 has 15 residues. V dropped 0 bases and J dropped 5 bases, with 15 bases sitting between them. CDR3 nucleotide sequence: TGTGCCAGCAGCGTAGCTCAGGGGGGCTCGGACGAGCAGTACTTC. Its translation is CASSVAQGGSDEQYF.

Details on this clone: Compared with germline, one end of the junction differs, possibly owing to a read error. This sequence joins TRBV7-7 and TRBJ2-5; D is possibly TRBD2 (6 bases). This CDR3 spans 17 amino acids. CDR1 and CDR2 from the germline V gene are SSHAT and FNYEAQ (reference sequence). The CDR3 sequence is CASSPAPGERFQETQYF. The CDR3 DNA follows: TGTGCTAGCAGCCCCGCGCCGGGAGAGAGGTTTCAAGAGACCCAGTACTTC.

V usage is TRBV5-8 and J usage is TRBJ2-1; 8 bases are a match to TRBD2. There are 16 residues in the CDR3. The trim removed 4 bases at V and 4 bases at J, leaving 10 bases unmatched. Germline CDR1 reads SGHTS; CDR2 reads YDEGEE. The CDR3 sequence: CASSQLAAAGYNEQFF. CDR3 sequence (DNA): TGTGCCAGCAGCCAACTAGCGGCAGCGGGTTACAATGAGCAGTTCTTC.

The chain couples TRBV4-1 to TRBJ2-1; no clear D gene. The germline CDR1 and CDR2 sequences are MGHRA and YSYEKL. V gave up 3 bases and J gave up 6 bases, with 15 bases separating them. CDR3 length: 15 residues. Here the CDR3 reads CASSHFDLPGNEQFF. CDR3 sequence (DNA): TGCGCCAGCAGCCACTTCGACTTACCGGGCAATGAGCAGTTCTTC.

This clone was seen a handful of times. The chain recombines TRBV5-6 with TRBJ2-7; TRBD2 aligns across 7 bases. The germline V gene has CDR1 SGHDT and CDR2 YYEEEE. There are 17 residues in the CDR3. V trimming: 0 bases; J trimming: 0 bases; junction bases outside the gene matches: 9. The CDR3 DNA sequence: TGTGCCAGCAGCTTGGTAGGGCCCGGGAGGAGCTCCTACGAGCAGTACTTC. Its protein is CASSLVGPGRSSYEQYF.

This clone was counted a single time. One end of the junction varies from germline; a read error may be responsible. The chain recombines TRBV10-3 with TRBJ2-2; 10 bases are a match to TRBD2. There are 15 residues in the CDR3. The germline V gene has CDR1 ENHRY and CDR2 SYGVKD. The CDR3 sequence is CAISPGLAKTGELFF. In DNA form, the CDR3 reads TGTGCCATCAGCCCGGGACTAGCGAAGACCGGGGAGCTGTTTTTT.

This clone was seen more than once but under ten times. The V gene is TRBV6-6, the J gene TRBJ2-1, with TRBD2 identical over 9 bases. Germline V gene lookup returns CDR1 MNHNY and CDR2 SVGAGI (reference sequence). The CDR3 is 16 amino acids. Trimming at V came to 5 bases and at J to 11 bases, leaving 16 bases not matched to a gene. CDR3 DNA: TGTGCCAGCAGTCCCAGGAATATAGCGGGGGACGGGAAGCAGTTCTTC. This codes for CASSPRNIAGDGKQFF.

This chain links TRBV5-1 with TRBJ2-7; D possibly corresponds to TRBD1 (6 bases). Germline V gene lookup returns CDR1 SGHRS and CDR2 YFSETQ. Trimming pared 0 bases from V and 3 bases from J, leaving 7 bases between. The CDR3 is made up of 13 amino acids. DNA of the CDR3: TGCGCCAGCAGCTTGGGGACAGACTACGAGCAGTACTTC. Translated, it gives CASSLGTDYEQYF.

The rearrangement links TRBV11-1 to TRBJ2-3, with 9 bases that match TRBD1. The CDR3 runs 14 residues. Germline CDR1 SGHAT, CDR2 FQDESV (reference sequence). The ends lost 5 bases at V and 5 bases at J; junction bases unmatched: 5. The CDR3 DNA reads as TGTGCCAGCAGCGATACAGGGGGCAAAGATACGCAGTATTTT. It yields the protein CASSDTGGKDTQYF.

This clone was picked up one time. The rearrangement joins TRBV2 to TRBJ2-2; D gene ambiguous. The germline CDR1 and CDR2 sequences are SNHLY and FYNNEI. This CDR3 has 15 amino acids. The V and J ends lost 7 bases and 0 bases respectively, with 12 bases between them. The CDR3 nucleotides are TGTGCCAGCATTGAGGCGGCTCCGAACACCGGGGAGCTGTTTTTT. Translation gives CASIEAAPNTGELFF.

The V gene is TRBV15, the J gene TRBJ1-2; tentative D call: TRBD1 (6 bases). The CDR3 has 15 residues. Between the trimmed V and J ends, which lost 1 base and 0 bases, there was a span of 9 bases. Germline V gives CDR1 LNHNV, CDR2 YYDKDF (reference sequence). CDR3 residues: CATSRGTDSNYGYTF. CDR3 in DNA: TGTGCCACCAGCAGAGGGACAGATTCTAACTATGGCTACACCTTC.

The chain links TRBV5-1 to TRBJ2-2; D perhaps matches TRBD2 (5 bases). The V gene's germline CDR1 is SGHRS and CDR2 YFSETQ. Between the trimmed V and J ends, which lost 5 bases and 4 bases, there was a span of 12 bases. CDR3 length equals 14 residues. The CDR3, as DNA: TGCGCCAGCAGATCGGGGTCGGGCACCGGGGAGCTGTTTTTT. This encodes CASRSGSGTGELFF.

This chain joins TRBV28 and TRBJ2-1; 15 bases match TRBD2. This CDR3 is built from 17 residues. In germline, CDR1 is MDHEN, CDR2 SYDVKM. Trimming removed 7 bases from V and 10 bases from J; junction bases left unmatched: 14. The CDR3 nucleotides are TGTGCCAGCACCTCCCCCGGACTAGCGGGAGGGCCTCGAGAGCAGTTCTTC. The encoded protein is CASTSPGLAGGPREQFF.

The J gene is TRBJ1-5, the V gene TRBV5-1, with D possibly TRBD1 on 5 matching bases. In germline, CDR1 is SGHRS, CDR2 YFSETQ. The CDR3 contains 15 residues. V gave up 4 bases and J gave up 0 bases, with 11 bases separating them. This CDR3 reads CASSAGGNSNQPQHF. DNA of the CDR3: TGCGCCAGCAGCGCGGGGGGGAATAGCAATCAGCCCCAGCATTTT.

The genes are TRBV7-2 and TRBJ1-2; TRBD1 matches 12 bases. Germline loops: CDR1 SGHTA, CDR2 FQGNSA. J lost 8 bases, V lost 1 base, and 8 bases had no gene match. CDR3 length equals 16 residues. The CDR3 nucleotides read TGTGCCAGCAGCTTAGACGGGGGACAGGGGGCGGGAGGCTACACCTTC. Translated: CASSLDGGQGAGGYTF.

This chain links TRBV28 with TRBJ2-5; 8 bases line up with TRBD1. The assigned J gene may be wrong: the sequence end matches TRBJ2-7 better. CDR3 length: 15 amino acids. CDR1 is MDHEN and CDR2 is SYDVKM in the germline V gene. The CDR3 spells CASSLFGTGRHEQYF. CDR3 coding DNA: TGTGCCAGCAGTTTATTCGGGACAGGTCGCCACGAGCAGTACTTC.

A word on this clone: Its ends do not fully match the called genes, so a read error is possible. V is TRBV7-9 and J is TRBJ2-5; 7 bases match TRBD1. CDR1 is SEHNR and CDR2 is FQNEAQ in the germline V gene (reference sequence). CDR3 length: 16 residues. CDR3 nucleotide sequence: TGTTCCAGCAGCGTCTACAGGGGAAGGGGTGTTGAGACCCAGTACTTC. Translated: CSSSVYRGRGVETQYF.

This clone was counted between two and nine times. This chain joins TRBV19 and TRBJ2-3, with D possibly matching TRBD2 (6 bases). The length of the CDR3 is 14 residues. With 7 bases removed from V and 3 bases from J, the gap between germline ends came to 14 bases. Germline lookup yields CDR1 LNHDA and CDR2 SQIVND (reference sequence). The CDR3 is CASTTGLETDTQYF. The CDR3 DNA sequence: TGTGCCAGTACTACGGGACTTGAGACAGATACGCAGTATTTT.

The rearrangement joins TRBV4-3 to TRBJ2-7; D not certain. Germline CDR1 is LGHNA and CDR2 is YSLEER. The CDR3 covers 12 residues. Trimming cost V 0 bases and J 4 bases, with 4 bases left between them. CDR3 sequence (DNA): TGCGCCAGCAGCCAAGATTCGTACGAGCAGTACTTC. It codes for CASSQDSYEQYF.

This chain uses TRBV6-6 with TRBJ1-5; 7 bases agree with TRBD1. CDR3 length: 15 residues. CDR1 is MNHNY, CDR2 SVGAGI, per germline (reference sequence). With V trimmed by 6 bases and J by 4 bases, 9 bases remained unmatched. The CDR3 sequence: CASSNTGEENQPQHF. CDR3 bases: TGTGCCAGCAGCAATACAGGGGAGGAAAATCAGCCCCAGCATTTT.

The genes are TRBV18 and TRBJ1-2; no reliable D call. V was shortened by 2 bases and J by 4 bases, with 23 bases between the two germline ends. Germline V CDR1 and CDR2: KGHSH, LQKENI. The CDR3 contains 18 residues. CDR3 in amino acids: CASSPTDPLTAGSYGYTF. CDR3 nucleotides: TGTGCCAGCTCACCAACCGATCCCCTAACGGCAGGCAGCTATGGCTACACCTTC.

CDR3 coding DNA: TGTGCCAGCTCAGACAACGTTGACGGCAATCAGCCCCAGCATTTT. Amino acid sequence: CASSDNVDGNQPQHF. The chain links TRBV18 to TRBJ1-5; D is uncertain. The CDR3 is made up of 15 amino acids. V was shortened by 5 bases and J by 2 bases, with 13 bases between the two germline ends. Germline lookup yields CDR1 KGHSH and CDR2 LQKENI. Full variable domain (rest looked up from reference TRBV18 and TRBJ1-5): NAGVMQNPRHLVRRRGQEARLRCSPMKGHSHVYWYRQLPEEGLKFMVYLQKENIIDESGMPKERFSAEFPKEGPSILRIQQVVRGDSAAYFCASSDNVDGNQPQHFGDGTRLSIL.

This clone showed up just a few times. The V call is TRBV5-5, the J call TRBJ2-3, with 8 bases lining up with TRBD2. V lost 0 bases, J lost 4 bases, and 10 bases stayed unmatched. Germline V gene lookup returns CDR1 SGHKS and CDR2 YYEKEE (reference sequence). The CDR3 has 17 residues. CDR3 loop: CASSLAGGAGGSDTQYF. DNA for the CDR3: TGTGCCAGCAGCTTGGCCGGAGGGGCGGGGGGTTCAGATACGCAGTATTTT.

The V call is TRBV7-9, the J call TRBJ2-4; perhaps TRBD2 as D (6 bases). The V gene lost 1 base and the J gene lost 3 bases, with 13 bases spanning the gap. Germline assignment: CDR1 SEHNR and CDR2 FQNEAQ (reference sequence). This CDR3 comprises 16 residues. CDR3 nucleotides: TGTGCCAGCAGCTTAGATAGACCGGGGGACAAAAACATTCAGTACTTC. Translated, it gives CASSLDRPGDKNIQYF.

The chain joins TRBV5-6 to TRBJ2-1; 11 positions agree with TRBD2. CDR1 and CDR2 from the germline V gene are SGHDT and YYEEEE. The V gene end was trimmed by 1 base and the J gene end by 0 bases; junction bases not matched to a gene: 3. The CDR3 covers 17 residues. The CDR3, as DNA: TGTGCCAGCAGCTTGTTTCTAGCGGGGGGCTCCTACAATGAGCAGTTCTTC. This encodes CASSLFLAGGSYNEQFF.

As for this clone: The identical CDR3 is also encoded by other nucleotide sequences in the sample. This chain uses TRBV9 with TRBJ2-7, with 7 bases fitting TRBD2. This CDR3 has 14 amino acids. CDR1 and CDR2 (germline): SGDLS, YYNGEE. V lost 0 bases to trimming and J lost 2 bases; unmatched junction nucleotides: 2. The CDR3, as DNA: TGTGCCAGCAGCGTAGGGGGGGGTACCTACGAGCAGTACTTC. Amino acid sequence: CASSVGGGTYEQYF.